This T cell receptor (beta chain) was profiled in a study of blood T cell repertoires in COVID-19. The overall study: Both acute and convalescent COVID-19 samples were obtained from the United States, Italy and Spain.

The authors' processing: Nucleated cell number was recorded as an estimate derived from reference gene primer amplification. Profiled with immunoSEQ multiplex PCR; TCRdb holds only in-frame clones, not every one. V and J calls and clone size follow that table, whereas D and trimming were derived from the DNA. Of around 300,000 clones listed, 80% to 90% are singletons. Germline values: CDR1 GTSNPN, CDR2 SVGIG (reference sequence). V shed 3 bases, J shed 4 bases, and the junction held 4 bases outside the gene matches. CDR3 length: 13 amino acids. The gene calls are TRBV30 and TRBJ1-2; 8 bases map to TRBD1. Sequences were obtained from peripheral blood. This receptor was identified in a young man with active or convalescent COVID-19. CDR3 coding DNA: TGTGCCTGGAGCCCAGGGGGCATCTATGGCTACACCTTC. It is translated as CAWSPGGIYGYTF.